Below are 15 T cell receptor beta chains sequenced from a single sample in a study of blood T cell repertoires in COVID-19 (dated by TCRdb to 2020 to 2021). Libraries were constructed by the immunoSEQ multiplex PCR assay. Not all clones reach the TCRdb copy of this immuneACCESS table, which keeps in-frame sequences only. Checked studies attribute under half of the gap to unresolved V genes and leave the rest unexplained. The sample table records 250,000 to 400,000 clones; approximately 81% of these occur just once. The top ten constitute around 2% of the sample. The specimen was PBMCs or T cells enriched from blood (not recorded which). The origin of the receptors is a woman in her twenties or thirties who had been exposed to COVID-19.

The V call is TRBV6-5, the J call TRBJ1-1, with 8 nucleotides matching TRBD1. Unmatched junction bases numbered 2, after V lost 7 bases and J lost 7 bases. Germline CDR1 reads MNHEY; CDR2 reads SVGAGI. The CDR3 runs to 11 residues. CDR3: CASNRGYEAFF. CDR3 coding DNA: TGTGCCAGCAACAGGGGGTATGAAGCTTTCTTT.

V usage is TRBV29-1 and J usage is TRBJ1-1; TRBD1 matches at 9 bases. Germline V CDR1 and CDR2: SQVTM, ANQGSEA. V shed 5 bases and J 5 bases; nucleotides not matched to a gene: 6. The CDR3 consists of 13 residues. This CDR3 is CSVTNRGRTEAFF. CDR3 in DNA: TGCAGCGTTACTAACAGGGGGCGGACTGAAGCTTTCTTT.

The chain couples TRBV28 to TRBJ1-3, with a possible D match to TRBD1 (5 bases). Germline V gene sequence: CDR1 MDHEN, CDR2 SYDVKM. The V gene lost 7 bases and the J gene lost 1 base, with 14 bases spanning the gap. The CDR3 is 15 amino acids. The CDR3 reads CASTNTRGSGNTIYF. CDR3 coding DNA: TGTGCCAGCACTAACACAAGGGGATCTGGAAACACCATATATTTT.

V is TRBV27 and J is TRBJ2-3; TRBD1 matches at 9 bases. This CDR3 comprises 16 residues. Germline CDR1 is MNHEY and CDR2 is SMNVEV (reference sequence). V was clipped by 10 bases and J by 5 bases; unmatched bases: 16. As DNA, the CDR3 is TGTGCCATCTCTCACCGTAAACAGGGGGCGGGAGATACGCAGTATTTT. Protein sequence: CAISHRKQGAGDTQYF.

This clone was found once. The V gene is TRBV19, the J gene TRBJ2-5, with TRBD1 matching 8 bases. Germline CDR1 LNHDA, CDR2 SQIVND (reference sequence). J was trimmed by 2 bases and V by 3 bases; bases with no gene match: 5. The CDR3 sequence is 15 residues long. CDR3 sequence reads: CASSIRQGRQETQYF. The CDR3 region has the DNA TGTGCCAGTAGTATCCGACAGGGGAGGCAAGAGACCCAGTACTTC.

V is TRBV28 and J is TRBJ2-7; 11 nucleotides align to TRBD1. This CDR3 has 17 amino acids. The V and J ends lost 6 bases and 0 bases, in that order; junction bases with no gene match: 10. Per germline, CDR1 MDHEN and CDR2 SYDVKM. CDR3 coding DNA: TGTGCCAGCAGACCTCGGGACAGGGGGGCTCACTCCTACGAGCAGTACTTC. Translation gives CASRPRDRGAHSYEQYF. Drawing the rest from reference TRBV28 and TRBJ2-7, the complete variable domain is DVKVTQSSRYLVKRTGEKVFLECVQDMDHENMFWYRQDPGLGLRLIYFSYDVKMKEKGDIPEGYSVSREKKERFSLILESASTNQTSMYLCASRPRDRGAHSYEQYFGPGTRLTVT.

The chain uses TRBV28 and TRBJ2-2, with 9 bases aligning to TRBD1. Trimming took 5 bases from V and 6 from J; bases not matched to a gene: 7. Per the germline V gene, CDR1 is MDHEN and CDR2 is SYDVKM. The CDR3 sequence is 15 residues long. The CDR3 DNA reads as TGTGCCAGCAGTACCCCAGACAGGGGGGCCGGGGAGCTGTTTTTT. Protein product: CASSTPDRGAGELFF.

The gene calls are TRBV4-3 and TRBJ2-3; D unclear. The germline V and J ends were trimmed by 3 bases and 2 bases, with 12 bases remaining between them. The CDR3 sequence is 15 residues long. Looked up from germline, CDR1 is LGHNA and CDR2 is YSLEER. CDR3 coding DNA: TGCGCCAGCAGCCAGACGACATTCTCCACAGATACGCAGTATTTT. Amino acid sequence: CASSQTTFSTDTQYF.

About this clone: Additional DNA sequences in this sample encode the identical CDR3. This chain joins TRBV3-1 (or the pseudogene TRBV3-2) and TRBJ1-1, with D perhaps matching TRBD1 (5 bases). V gave up 3 bases and J gave up 5 bases, with 13 bases separating them. Germline V gene sequence: CDR1 LGHDT, CDR2 YNNKEL (reference sequence). This CDR3 is built from 14 residues. CDR3 nucleotides: TGTGCCAGCAGCCACGGGACGGGGGGGACTGAAGCTTTCTTT. It specifies CASSHGTGGTEAFF.

This chain connects TRBV5-1 to TRBJ2-2, with a tentative D call TRBD1 (6 bases). Germline V lookup: CDR1 SGHRS, CDR2 YFSETQ. The ends were cut back, 0 bases at V and 3 bases at J, with 9 bases in the middle. CDR3 length: 15 amino acids. CDR3 in DNA: TGCGCCAGCAGCTTGGGGACAGCCTACACCGGGGAGCTGTTTTTT. This encodes CASSLGTAYTGELFF.

This chain links TRBV27 with TRBJ1-2; D gene unclear. CDR3 size: 14 residues. Per the germline V gene, CDR1 is MNHEY and CDR2 is SMNVEV (reference sequence). Trimming shortened V by 5 bases and J by 7 bases, and 17 bases separated the two germline ends. CDR3 DNA: TGTGCCAGCAGTCCACCTAGTCCCTTCGGTGGCTACACCTTC. This gives the protein CASSPPSPFGGYTF.

The chain links TRBV14 to TRBJ2-7; a possible D gene is TRBD2 (7 bases). Per the germline V gene, CDR1 is SGHDN and CDR2 is FVKESK. The CDR3 has 15 residues. V was shortened by 0 bases and J by 3 bases, with 12 bases between the two germline ends. The CDR3 here is CASSQDYGGHYEQYF. The CDR3, as DNA: TGTGCCAGCAGCCAAGATTACGGGGGGCACTACGAGCAGTACTTC.

The gene calls are TRBV28 and TRBJ1-1; D gene unclear. The V end was cut by 7 bases, the J end by 5 bases, with 8 bases between. The germline V gene encodes CDR1 MDHEN and CDR2 SYDVKM. CDR3 length equals 11 residues. CDR3 DNA: TGTGCCAGCACCCTCGGGACTGAAGCTTTCTTT. Its protein product is CASTLGTEAFF.

J is TRBJ2-4 and V is TRBV7-8; 12 bases fit TRBD1. This CDR3 has 20 amino acids. Germline CDR1 is SGHVS and CDR2 is FQNEAQ. V dropped 2 bases and J dropped 3; count of bases not matched to a gene: 14. The CDR3 reads CASSLSVFRDRGHGKNIQYF. CDR3 DNA sequence: TGTGCCAGCAGCTTATCAGTGTTCAGGGACAGGGGGCATGGCAAAAACATTCAGTACTTC.

V gene TRBV5-4 combines with J gene TRBJ1-1, with 7 bases matching TRBD1. This CDR3 spans 14 amino acids. V dropped 9 bases and J dropped 4; count of bases not matched to a gene: 12. CDR1 and CDR2 (germline): SGHNT, YYREEE (reference sequence). CDR3 residues: CATQDRAGRTEAFF. CDR3 coding DNA: TGTGCCACCCAAGACAGGGCTGGACGCACTGAAGCTTTCTTT.